The entry below gives a single TCR beta chain sequence along with its context. The protocol was immunoSEQ multiplex PCR, while the TCRdb copy is restricted to in-frame clones and leaves out a portion. The sample consists of about 440,000 clones, around 89% of them appearing once. The sample comes from a study of blood T cell repertoires in COVID-19. Sample: peripheral blood. This clonotype was sampled from a woman aged 25-40 years with acute or convalescent COVID-19.

The CDR3 DNA is TGTGCCAGCAGCACAGGACAATTTTACTTTGGCACTGAAGCTTTCTTT. It yields the protein CASSTGQFYFGTEAFF. The chain recombines TRBV5-8 with TRBJ1-1; D is possibly TRBD1 (5 bases). This CDR3 spans 16 amino acids. Trimming left V 4 bases short and J 4 bases short, with 20 bases between. Germline V gives CDR1 SGHTS, CDR2 YDEGEE.